These 25 T cell receptor beta chains were sequenced from one sample in a study of blood T cell repertoires in COVID-19. Using immunoSEQ multiplex PCR, the repertoire was profiled, and TCRdb retains in-frame clones only, with some absent. The sample carries 140,000 to 150,000 clones, around 89% recorded once. The sample consisted of peripheral blood. All receptors derive from a man aged 18 to 29 with COVID-19, enrolled during active disease.

This clone was seen a few times. V gene TRBV4-1 combines with J gene TRBJ2-1; 13 bases match TRBD2. CDR3 length: 19 amino acids. Germline CDR1 reads MGHRA; CDR2 reads YSYEKL. Losses at the gene ends were 2 bases for V and 0 bases for J; bases not matched to a gene: 7. In DNA, the CDR3 is TGCGCCAGCAGCCAAAGGGGACTAGCGGGGCCAAGCTCCTACAATGAGCAGTTCTTC. Translating it yields CASSQRGLAGPSSYNEQFF.

The chain is built from TRBV3-1 (or the pseudogene TRBV3-2) and TRBJ2-7, with a tentative D call TRBD1 (5 bases). This CDR3 region has 20 residues. The V end lost 0 bases, the J end lost 3 bases, and 27 bases lay between the germline ends. CDR1 is LGHDT, CDR2 YNNKEL, per germline (reference sequence). CDR3: CASSQDAGDRVFPGYYEQYF. For the CDR3, the DNA is TGTGCCAGCAGCCAAGACGCCGGTGACAGAGTTTTCCCCGGTTACTACGAGCAGTACTTC.

J is TRBJ1-1 and V is TRBV29-1; D gene uncertain. Germline V gene sequence: CDR1 SQVTM, CDR2 ANQGSEA. This CDR3 contains 11 residues. Trimming stripped 3 bases from V and 0 bases from J, with 2 bases between. CDR3 coding DNA: TGCAGCGTTGATATGAACACTGAAGCTTTCTTT. Encoded protein: CSVDMNTEAFF.

This sequence joins TRBV11-2 and TRBJ2-7; 9 bases are a match to TRBD2. V trimming: 1 base; J trimming: 5 bases; junction bases outside the gene matches: 18. The germline V gene encodes CDR1 SGHAT and CDR2 FQNNGV. This CDR3 comprises 19 residues. The CDR3: CASSLAVAGEYEGRDEQYF. CDR3 sequence (DNA): TGTGCCAGCAGCTTAGCTGTAGCGGGAGAATATGAGGGGCGGGACGAGCAGTACTTC.

V usage is TRBV2 and J usage is TRBJ2-2; 11 bases agree with TRBD2. Germline V gene lookup returns CDR1 SNHLY and CDR2 FYNNEI. The trim removed 5 bases at V and 6 bases at J, leaving 5 bases unmatched. This CDR3 has 15 amino acids. Here the CDR3 DNA reads TGTGCCAGCAGTAACTTAGCGGGAGGGCCCGGGGAGCTGTTTTTT. Amino acid sequence: CASSNLAGGPGELFF.

The genes are TRBV28 and TRBJ2-7; 10 bases are shared with TRBD2. Germline V gene lookup returns CDR1 MDHEN and CDR2 SYDVKM. This CDR3 spans 15 amino acids. V shed 2 bases, J shed 2 bases, and the junction held 3 bases outside the gene matches. The CDR3 is CASSLLLAGAYEQYF. The CDR3 DNA follows: TGTGCCAGCAGTTTACTCCTAGCGGGAGCCTACGAGCAGTACTTC.

This chain connects TRBV28 to TRBJ1-2, with D unresolved. This CDR3 has 15 amino acids. CDR1 and CDR2 from the germline V gene are MDHEN and SYDVKM. Trimming shortened V by 3 bases and J by 2 bases, and 13 bases separated the two germline ends. CDR3 sequence reads: CASSFVGALNYGYTF. The CDR3 coding sequence is TGTGCCAGCAGTTTCGTGGGCGCTCTAAACTATGGCTACACCTTC.

The chain is built from TRBV5-1 and TRBJ2-3; TRBD1 aligns across 11 bases. CDR3 length equals 16 residues. V shed 3 bases and J 5 bases; nucleotides not matched to a gene: 8. Germline CDR1 SGHRS, CDR2 YFSETQ. The CDR3 nucleotides read TGCGCCAGCAGCTCCTACGGGACAGGGGGTTTAGATACGCAGTATTTT. Translation: CASSSYGTGGLDTQYF.

This clone was detected once. The chain uses TRBV5-4 and TRBJ2-7; TRBD2 matches at 12 bases. CDR3 size: 16 residues. Trimming cost V 4 bases and J 2 bases; bases outside gene matches: 7. The germline V gene encodes CDR1 SGHNT and CDR2 YYREEE (reference sequence). Here the CDR3 reads CASSPGLAGPTYEQYF. In DNA, the CDR3 is TGTGCCAGCAGCCCAGGACTAGCGGGGCCGACCTACGAGCAGTACTTC.

This chain joins TRBV7-6 and TRBJ2-5; the match to TRBD2 covers 12 bases. The V and J ends lost 7 bases and 5 bases, in that order; junction bases with no gene match: 8. Germline values: CDR1 SGHVS, CDR2 FNYEAQ. The CDR3 is 15 amino acids. For the CDR3, the DNA is TGTGCCAGCACCAGACTAGCGGGAGCTCGGGAGACCCAGTACTTC. It yields the protein CASTRLAGARETQYF.

V usage is TRBV4-1 and J usage is TRBJ2-1, with D possibly matching TRBD1 (6 bases). The CDR3 runs to 18 residues. The germline V and J ends were trimmed by 8 bases and 6 bases, with 29 bases remaining between them. CDR1 MGHRA and CDR2 YSYEKL come from the germline V gene. The CDR3 sequence is CASAYRGVTGPAPNEQFF. In DNA form, the CDR3 reads TGCGCCAGCGCCTATCGAGGGGTTACAGGGCCAGCCCCCAATGAGCAGTTCTTC.

The chain joins TRBV19 to TRBJ1-1, with D possibly TRBD1 on 6 matching bases. The CDR3 loop spans 14 amino acids. V was cut by 4 bases and J by 5 bases, with 14 bases left in between. Germline values: CDR1 LNHDA, CDR2 SQIVND (reference sequence). The CDR3 DNA follows: TGTGCCAGTAGTAGGGACAACCGTGGTACTGAAGCTTTCTTT. Its protein product is CASSRDNRGTEAFF. Looking up the rest from reference TRBV19 and TRBJ1-1 gives the full variable domain: DGGITQSPKYLFRKEGQNVTLSCEQNLNHDAMYWYRQDPGQGLRLIYYSQIVNDFQKGDIAEGYSVSREKKESFPLTVTSAQKNPTAFYLCASSRDNRGTEAFFGQGTRLTVV.

This rearrangement joins TRBV5-6 to TRBJ2-1; D is possibly TRBD2 (6 bases). The CDR3 sequence is 15 residues long. Trimming shortened V by 4 bases and J by 8 bases, and 19 bases separated the two germline ends. Germline values: CDR1 SGHDT, CDR2 YYEEEE. The CDR3 region is CASSPEGTPVDEQFF. As DNA, the CDR3 is TGTGCCAGCAGCCCGGAGGGTACTCCCGTGGATGAGCAGTTCTTC.

The chain has TRBV11-2 and TRBJ2-4; 7 nucleotides agree with TRBD1. CDR3 length: 14 residues. With V trimmed by 0 bases and J by 6 bases, 2 bases remained unmatched. Germline lookup yields CDR1 SGHAT and CDR2 FQNNGV. The CDR3 here is CASSLEPGGNIQYF. CDR3 bases: TGTGCCAGCAGCTTAGAGCCAGGGGGAAACATTCAGTACTTC.

This clone appeared a single time. The CDR3 DNA reads TGTGCCAGCAGTTTACAGGGTGGCTACACCTTC. This gives the protein CASSLQGGYTF. The chain couples TRBV12-3 or TRBV12-4 to TRBJ1-2, with a weak D call TRBD1 (5 bases). V lost 2 bases and J lost 7, with 5 bases in between. CDR3 length: 11 residues.

The chain couples TRBV6-1 to TRBJ1-4; 7 bases match TRBD1. The CDR3 has 14 amino acids. CDR1 is MNHNS and CDR2 is SASEGT in the germline V gene. J lost 8 bases, V lost 3 bases, and 6 bases had no gene match. The CDR3 region has the DNA TGTGCCAGCAGTGAGATGACAGGGTCCGAAAAACTGTTTTTT. Its protein product is CASSEMTGSEKLFF.

The chain uses TRBV13 and TRBJ1-2, with D possibly matching TRBD1 (6 bases). The CDR3 extends over 15 amino acids. Germline V lookup: CDR1 PRHDT, CDR2 FYEKMQ (reference sequence). The V and J ends lost 5 bases and 2 bases respectively, with 15 bases between them. The CDR3: CASSDTITGNYGYTF. In nucleotides, the CDR3 is TGTGCCAGCAGCGATACAATTACAGGGAACTATGGCTACACCTTC.

This sequence joins TRBV4-3 and TRBJ2-2; D perhaps matches TRBD2 (6 bases). The CDR3 runs 16 residues. The V end was cut by 1 base, the J end by 3 bases, with 12 bases between. The germline V gene has CDR1 LGHNA and CDR2 YSLEER. The CDR3 DNA reads as TGCGCCAGCAGCCAAGGCGGGGATTTGGACACCGGGGAGCTGTTTTTT. It yields the protein CASSQGGDLDTGELFF.

The V and J genes are TRBV11-2 and TRBJ2-5; 7 nucleotides line up with TRBD2. V was pared by 6 bases and J by 0 bases, with 7 bases of the junction left unmatched. The CDR3 has 15 residues. CDR1 and CDR2 (germline): SGHAT, FQNNGV. CDR3: CASSLPGLNQETQYF. CDR3 DNA: TGTGCCAGCAGTCTGCCGGGACTAAACCAAGAGACCCAGTACTTC.

The gene calls are TRBV5-1 and TRBJ1-1; D unresolved. The germline V gene encodes CDR1 SGHRS and CDR2 YFSETQ. The V end lost 0 bases, the J end lost 1 base, and 4 bases lay between the germline ends. The CDR3 extends over 13 amino acids. This CDR3 is CASSLAKNTEAFF. In DNA form, the CDR3 reads TGCGCCAGCAGCTTGGCAAAGAACACTGAAGCTTTCTTT.

This clone was recorded only once. The J gene is TRBJ1-3, the V gene TRBV28; D not certain. Trimming took 5 bases from V and 0 from J, leaving 8 bases between them. The germline CDR1 and CDR2 sequences are MDHEN and SYDVKM. This CDR3 has 14 amino acids. The DNA of the CDR3 is TGTGCCAGCAGTCTCAGAAGCTCTGGAAACACCATATATTTT. It is translated as CASSLRSSGNTIYF.

The chain carries TRBV28 and TRBJ2-2; 9 bases are a match to TRBD1. The length of the CDR3 is 15 residues. The J segment lost 4 bases and the V segment lost 6 bases, leaving 6 bases of the junction unmatched. Germline lookup yields CDR1 MDHEN and CDR2 SYDVKM. The CDR3 sequence: CASSSDRGLTGELFF. DNA for the CDR3: TGTGCCAGCAGCTCGGACAGGGGACTCACCGGGGAGCTGTTTTTT.

The chain employs TRBV9 and TRBJ2-2, with D perhaps matching TRBD2 (5 bases). This CDR3 comprises 15 residues. Trimming pared 3 bases from V and 4 bases from J, leaving 13 bases between. Germline V gene lookup returns CDR1 SGDLS and CDR2 YYNGEE. DNA of the CDR3: TGTGCCAGCAGCGCCGCCACTAGTGCCACCGGGGAGCTGTTTTTT. The encoded protein is CASSAATSATGELFF.

The chain has TRBV19 and TRBJ2-3, with D perhaps matching TRBD1 (6 bases). Germline-derived CDR1 and CDR2 are LNHDA and SQIVND (reference sequence). This CDR3 has 16 residues. The V end was cut by 1 base, the J end by 0 bases, with 11 bases between. The CDR3 loop is CASSIARDTSTDTQYF. The CDR3 DNA reads as TGTGCCAGTAGTATAGCTCGGGACACTAGCACAGATACGCAGTATTTT.

The chain combines TRBV9 with TRBJ2-1; 8 nucleotides match TRBD2. In germline, CDR1 is SGDLS, CDR2 YYNGEE. The trim removed 0 bases at V and 3 bases at J, leaving 2 bases unmatched. The CDR3 runs to 15 residues. In DNA, the CDR3 is TGTGCCAGCAGCGTAGAGGGGACTAGCTACAATGAGCAGTTCTTC. It yields the protein CASSVEGTSYNEQFF. Supplemented by reference TRBV9 and TRBJ2-1, the full variable domain reads DSGVTQTPKHLITATGQRVTLRCSPRSGDLSVYWYQQSLDQGLQFLIQYYNGEERAKGNILERFSAQQFPDLHSELNLSSLELGDSALYFCASSVEGTSYNEQFFGPGTRLTVL.